This TCR beta chain was documented in a study of chemoradiotherapy in HPV16-positive cancers. Samples were taken several times over chemoradiotherapy. Regarding the study as a whole: Candidate HPV-specific clones and E7-related TCR motifs grew in tumor during treatment.

The V end was cut by 2 bases, the J end by 4 bases, with 13 bases between. CDR3 length equals 15 residues. The germline CDR1 and CDR2 sequences are MNHNS and SASEGT. Some clones are missing from TCRdb's copy, which holds only in-frame ones; the method was immunoSEQ multiplex PCR. This table holds over 4,500 clones, around 77% found once. As concerns this clone: The antigen remains undetermined.

The receptor was isolated from a human donor with HPV-associated anogenital cancer. V is TRBV6-1 and J is TRBJ2-3; a weak D match, TRBD2 (6 bases). The source was tumor tissue, collected from a patient who underwent chemoradiotherapy. The CDR3 sequence: CASSEQGGGPDTQYF. DNA for the CDR3: TGTGCCAGCAGTGAACAGGGAGGTGGGCCAGATACGCAGTATTTT.